Sequencing of this TCR beta chain was carried out in a study of blood T cell repertoires in COVID-19. In the study overall: Both acute and convalescent COVID-19 samples were obtained from the United States, Italy and Spain. The analysed material was cDNA or gDNA that came from T cells, B-cell-depleted T cells, or PBMCs.

The germline CDR1 and CDR2 sequences are SGHTA and FQGNSA. This CDR3 is 14 amino acids long. Unmatched junction bases numbered 10, after V lost 8 bases and J lost 5 bases. Authors' data handling: Amplified reference gene primers provided the basis for estimating nucleated cell counts. Only in-frame clones appear in the TCRdb table, and some are missing; sequencing was by immunoSEQ multiplex PCR. From that table come the V and J calls and clone size; the DNA was used to work out D and trimming. The sample lists about 260,000 clones, 88% occurring once. This receptor was identified in a human donor in a cohort sampled during active COVID-19. V gene TRBV7-2 combines with J gene TRBJ2-7, with 9 bases lining up with TRBD1. Sequenced input: peripheral blood. This CDR3 reads CASCRDRALDEQYF. CDR3 coding DNA: TGTGCCAGCTGCCGGGACAGGGCATTGGACGAGCAGTACTTC.